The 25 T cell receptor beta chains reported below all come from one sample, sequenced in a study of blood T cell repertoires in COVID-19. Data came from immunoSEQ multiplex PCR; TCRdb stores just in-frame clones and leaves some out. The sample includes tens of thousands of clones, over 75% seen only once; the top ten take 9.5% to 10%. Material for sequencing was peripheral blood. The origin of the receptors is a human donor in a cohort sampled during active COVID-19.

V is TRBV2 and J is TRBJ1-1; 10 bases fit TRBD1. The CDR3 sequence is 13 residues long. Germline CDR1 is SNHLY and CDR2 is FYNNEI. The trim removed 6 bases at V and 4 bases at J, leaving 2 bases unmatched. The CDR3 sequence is CASRGTGVTEAFF. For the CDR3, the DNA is TGTGCCAGCAGGGGGACAGGGGTCACTGAAGCTTTCTTT.

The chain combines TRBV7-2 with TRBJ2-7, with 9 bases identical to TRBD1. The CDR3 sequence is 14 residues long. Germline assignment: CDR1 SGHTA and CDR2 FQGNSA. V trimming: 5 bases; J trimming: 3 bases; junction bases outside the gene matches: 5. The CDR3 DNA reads TGTGCCAGCAGCCTCGGACAGGGGTTCTACGAGCAGTACTTC. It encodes CASSLGQGFYEQYF.

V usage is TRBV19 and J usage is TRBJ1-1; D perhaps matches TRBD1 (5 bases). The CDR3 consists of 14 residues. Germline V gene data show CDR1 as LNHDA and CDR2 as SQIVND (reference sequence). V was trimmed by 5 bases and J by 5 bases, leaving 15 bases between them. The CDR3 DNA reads TGTGCCAGTAGTCCGGGACTAGGAGCGACTGAAGCTTTCTTT. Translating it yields CASSPGLGATEAFF.

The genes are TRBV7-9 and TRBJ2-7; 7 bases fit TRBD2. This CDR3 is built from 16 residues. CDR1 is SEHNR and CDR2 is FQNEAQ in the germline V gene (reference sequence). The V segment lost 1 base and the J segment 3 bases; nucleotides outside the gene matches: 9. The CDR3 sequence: CASSLGRGNPFYEQYF. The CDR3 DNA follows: TGTGCCAGCAGCTTAGGGCGGGGGAACCCCTTCTACGAGCAGTACTTC.

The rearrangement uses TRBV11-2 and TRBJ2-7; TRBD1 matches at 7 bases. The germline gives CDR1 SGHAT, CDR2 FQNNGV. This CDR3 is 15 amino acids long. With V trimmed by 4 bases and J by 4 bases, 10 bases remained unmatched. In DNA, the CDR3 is TGTGCCAGCAGCTCCGGGACAGCAGGGGCTTACGAGCAGTACTTC. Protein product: CASSSGTAGAYEQYF.

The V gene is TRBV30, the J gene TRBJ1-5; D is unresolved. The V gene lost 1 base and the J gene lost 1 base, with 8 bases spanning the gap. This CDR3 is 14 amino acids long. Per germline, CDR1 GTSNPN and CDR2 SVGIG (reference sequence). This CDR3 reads CAWSDLLSNQPQHF. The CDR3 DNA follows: TGTGCCTGGAGTGACCTACTGAGCAATCAGCCCCAGCATTTT.

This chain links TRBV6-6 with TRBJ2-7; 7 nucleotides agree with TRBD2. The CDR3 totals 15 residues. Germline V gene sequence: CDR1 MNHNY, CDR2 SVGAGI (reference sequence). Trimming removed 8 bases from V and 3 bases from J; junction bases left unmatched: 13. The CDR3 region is CASHGGASGVYEQYF. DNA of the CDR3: TGTGCCAGCCATGGAGGTGCCAGCGGGGTCTACGAGCAGTACTTC.

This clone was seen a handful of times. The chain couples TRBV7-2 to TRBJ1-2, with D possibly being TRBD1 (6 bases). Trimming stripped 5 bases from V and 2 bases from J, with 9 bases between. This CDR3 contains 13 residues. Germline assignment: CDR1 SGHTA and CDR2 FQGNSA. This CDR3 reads CASSADRNYGYTF. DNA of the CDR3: TGTGCCAGCAGCGCGGACAGAAACTATGGCTACACCTTC.

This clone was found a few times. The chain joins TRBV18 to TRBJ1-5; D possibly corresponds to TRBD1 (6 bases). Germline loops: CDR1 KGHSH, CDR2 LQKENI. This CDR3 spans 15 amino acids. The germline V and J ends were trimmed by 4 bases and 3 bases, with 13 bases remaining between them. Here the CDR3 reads CASSQGGATNQPQHF. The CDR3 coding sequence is TGTGCCAGCTCACAGGGGGGGGCAACCAATCAGCCCCAGCATTTT. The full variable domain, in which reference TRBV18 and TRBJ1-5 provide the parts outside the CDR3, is NAGVMQNPRHLVRRRGQEARLRCSPMKGHSHVYWYRQLPEEGLKFMVYLQKENIIDESGMPKERFSAEFPKEGPSILRIQQVVRGDSAAYFCASSQGGATNQPQHFGDGTRLSIL.

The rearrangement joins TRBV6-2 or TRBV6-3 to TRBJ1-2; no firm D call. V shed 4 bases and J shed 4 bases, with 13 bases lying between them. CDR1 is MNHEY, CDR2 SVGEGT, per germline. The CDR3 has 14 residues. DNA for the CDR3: TGTGCCAGCAGTTCCATCAGCGGCGGCTATGGCTACACCTTC. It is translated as CASSSISGGYGYTF.

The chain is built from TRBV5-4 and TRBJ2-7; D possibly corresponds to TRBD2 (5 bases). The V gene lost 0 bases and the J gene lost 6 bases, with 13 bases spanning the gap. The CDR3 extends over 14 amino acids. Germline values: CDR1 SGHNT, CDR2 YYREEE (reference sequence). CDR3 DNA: TGTGCCAGCAGCTTGGTTGGGAGCCCCACCGAGCAGTACTTC. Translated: CASSLVGSPTEQYF.

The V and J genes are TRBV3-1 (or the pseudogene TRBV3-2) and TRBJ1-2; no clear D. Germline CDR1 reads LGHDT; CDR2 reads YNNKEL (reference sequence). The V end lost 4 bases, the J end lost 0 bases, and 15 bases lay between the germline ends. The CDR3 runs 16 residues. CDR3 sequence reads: CASSPAHPRANYGYTF. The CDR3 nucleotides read TGTGCCAGCAGCCCAGCGCACCCTAGAGCTAACTATGGCTACACCTTC.

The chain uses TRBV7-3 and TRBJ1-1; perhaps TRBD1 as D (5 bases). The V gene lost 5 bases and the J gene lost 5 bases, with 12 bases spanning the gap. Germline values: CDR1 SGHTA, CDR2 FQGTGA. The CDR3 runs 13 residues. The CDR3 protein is CASSGQGRTEAFF. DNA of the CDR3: TGTGCCAGCAGCGGTCAGGGAAGGACTGAAGCTTTCTTT.

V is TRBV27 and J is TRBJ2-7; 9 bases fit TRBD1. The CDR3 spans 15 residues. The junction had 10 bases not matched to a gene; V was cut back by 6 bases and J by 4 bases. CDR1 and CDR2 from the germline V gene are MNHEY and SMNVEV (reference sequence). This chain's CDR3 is CASRPTGTGTYEQYF. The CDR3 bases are TGTGCCAGCAGACCCACCGGGACAGGGACGTACGAGCAGTACTTC.

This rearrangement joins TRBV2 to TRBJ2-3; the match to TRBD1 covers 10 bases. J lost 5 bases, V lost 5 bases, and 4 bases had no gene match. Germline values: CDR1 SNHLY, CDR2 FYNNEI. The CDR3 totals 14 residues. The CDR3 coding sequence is TGTGCCAGCAGTTTGGACAGGGGGGGAGATACGCAGTATTTT. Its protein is CASSLDRGGDTQYF. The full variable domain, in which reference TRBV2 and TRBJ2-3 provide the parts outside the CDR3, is EPEVTQTPSHQVTQMGQEVILRCVPISNHLYFYWYRQILGQKVEFLVSFYNNEISEKSEIFDDQFSVERPDGSNFTLKIRSTKLEDSAMYFCASSLDRGGDTQYFGPGTRLTVL.

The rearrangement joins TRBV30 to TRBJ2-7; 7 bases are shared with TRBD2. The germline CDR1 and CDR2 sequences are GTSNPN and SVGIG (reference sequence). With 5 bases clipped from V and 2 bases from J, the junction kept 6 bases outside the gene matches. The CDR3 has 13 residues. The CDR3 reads CAWGSGAPYEQYF. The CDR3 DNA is TGTGCCTGGGGGAGCGGGGCTCCCTACGAGCAGTACTTC.

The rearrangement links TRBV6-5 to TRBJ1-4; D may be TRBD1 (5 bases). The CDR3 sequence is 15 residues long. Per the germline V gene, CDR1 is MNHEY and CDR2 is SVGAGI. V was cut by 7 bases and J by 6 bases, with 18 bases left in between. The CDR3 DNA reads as TGTGCCAGCACCGAGGTACCAGGGTCGGATGAAAAACTGTTTTTT. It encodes CASTEVPGSDEKLFF.

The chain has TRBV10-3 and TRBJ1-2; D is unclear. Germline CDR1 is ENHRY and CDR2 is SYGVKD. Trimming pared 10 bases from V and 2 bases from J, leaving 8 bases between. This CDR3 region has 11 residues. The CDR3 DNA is TGTGCCACCACCGGGAACTATGGCTACACCTTC. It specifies CATTGNYGYTF.

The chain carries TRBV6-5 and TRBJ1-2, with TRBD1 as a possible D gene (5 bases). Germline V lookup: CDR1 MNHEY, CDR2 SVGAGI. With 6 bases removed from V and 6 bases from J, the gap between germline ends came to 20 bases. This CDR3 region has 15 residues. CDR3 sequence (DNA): TGTGCCAGCAGAGCTCGTGGGCAGGGTTACGATGGCTACACCTTC. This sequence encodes CASRARGQGYDGYTF.

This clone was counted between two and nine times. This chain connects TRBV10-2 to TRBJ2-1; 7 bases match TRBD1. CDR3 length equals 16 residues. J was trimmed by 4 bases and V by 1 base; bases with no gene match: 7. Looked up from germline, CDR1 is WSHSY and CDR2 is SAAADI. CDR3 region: CASSEYLGQVYNEQFF. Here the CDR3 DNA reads TGCGCCAGCAGTGAGTACCTCGGACAGGTTTACAATGAGCAGTTCTTC.

This CDR3 is CASSLQQGKAFF. The DNA for the CDR3 is TGTGCCAGCAGTTTACAACAGGGTAAGGCTTTCTTT. The V and J genes are TRBV27 and TRBJ1-1, with a weak D call TRBD1 (6 bases). The CDR3 consists of 12 residues. CDR1 is MNHEY and CDR2 is SMNVEV in the germline V gene (reference sequence). V lost 2 bases and J lost 11, with 12 bases in between.

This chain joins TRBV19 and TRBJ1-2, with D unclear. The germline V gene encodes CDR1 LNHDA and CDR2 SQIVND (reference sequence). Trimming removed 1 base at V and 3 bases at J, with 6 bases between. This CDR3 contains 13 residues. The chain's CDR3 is CASSIAGDYGYTF. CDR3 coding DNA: TGTGCCAGTAGTATAGCCGGGGACTATGGCTACACCTTC.

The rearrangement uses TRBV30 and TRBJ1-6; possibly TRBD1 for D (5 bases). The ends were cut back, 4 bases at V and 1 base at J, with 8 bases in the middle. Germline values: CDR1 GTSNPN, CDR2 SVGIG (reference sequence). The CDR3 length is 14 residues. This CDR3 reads CAWTGSSYNSPLHF. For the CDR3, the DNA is TGTGCCTGGACAGGGTCTTCCTATAATTCACCCCTCCACTTT.

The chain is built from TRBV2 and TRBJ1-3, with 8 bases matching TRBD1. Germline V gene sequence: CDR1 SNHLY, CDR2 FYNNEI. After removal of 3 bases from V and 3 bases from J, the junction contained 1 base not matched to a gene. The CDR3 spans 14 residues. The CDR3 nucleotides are TGTGCCAGCAGTGAGGACAGGGTTGGAAACACCATATATTTT. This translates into CASSEDRVGNTIYF.

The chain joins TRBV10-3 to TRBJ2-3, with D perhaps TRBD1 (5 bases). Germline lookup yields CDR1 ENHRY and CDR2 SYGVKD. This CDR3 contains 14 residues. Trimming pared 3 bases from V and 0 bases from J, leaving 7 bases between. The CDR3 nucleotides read TGTGCCATCAGTGATGGGGCTAGCACAGATACGCAGTATTTT. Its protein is CAISDGASTDTQYF.